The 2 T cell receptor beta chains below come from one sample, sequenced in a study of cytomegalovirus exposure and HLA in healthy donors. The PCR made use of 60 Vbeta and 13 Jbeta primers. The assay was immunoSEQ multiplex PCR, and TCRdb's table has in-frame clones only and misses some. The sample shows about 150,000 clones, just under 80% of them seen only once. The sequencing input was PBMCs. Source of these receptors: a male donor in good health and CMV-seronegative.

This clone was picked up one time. DNA for the CDR3: TGCAGCGAGACAGGGCCCTCTAACTATGGCTACACCTTC. This codes for CSETGPSNYGYTF. The V gene is TRBV29-1, the J gene TRBJ1-2, with TRBD1 matching 7 bases. Germline CDR1 SQVTM, CDR2 ANQGSEA. V lost 7 bases to trimming and J lost 0 bases; unmatched junction nucleotides: 5. This CDR3 spans 13 amino acids.

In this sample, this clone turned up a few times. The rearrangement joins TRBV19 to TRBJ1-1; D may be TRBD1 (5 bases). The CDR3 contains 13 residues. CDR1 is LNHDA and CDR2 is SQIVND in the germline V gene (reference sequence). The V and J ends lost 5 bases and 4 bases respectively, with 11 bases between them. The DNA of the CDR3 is TGTGCCAGTAGTCCAGGGATGGGCACTGAAGCTTTCTTT. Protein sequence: CASSPGMGTEAFF.